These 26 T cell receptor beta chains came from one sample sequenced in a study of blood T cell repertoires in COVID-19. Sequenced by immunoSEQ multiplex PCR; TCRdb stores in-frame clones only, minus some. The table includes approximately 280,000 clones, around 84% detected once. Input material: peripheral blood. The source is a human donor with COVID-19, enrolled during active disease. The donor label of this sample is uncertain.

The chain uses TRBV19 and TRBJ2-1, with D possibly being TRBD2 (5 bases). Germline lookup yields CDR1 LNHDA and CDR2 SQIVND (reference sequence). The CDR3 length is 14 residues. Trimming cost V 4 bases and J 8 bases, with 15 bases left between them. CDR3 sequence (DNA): TGTGCCAGTAGTACCCCCGGACTCGCCTATGAGCAGTTCTTC. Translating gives CASSTPGLAYEQFF. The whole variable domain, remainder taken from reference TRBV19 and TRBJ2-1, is DGGITQSPKYLFRKEGQNVTLSCEQNLNHDAMYWYRQDPGQGLRLIYYSQIVNDFQKGDIAEGYSVSREKKESFPLTVTSAQKNPTAFYLCASSTPGLAYEQFFGPGTRLTVL.

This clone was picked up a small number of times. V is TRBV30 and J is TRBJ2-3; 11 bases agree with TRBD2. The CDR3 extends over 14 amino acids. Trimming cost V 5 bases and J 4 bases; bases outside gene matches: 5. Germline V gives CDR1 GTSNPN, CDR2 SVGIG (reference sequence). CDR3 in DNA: TGTGCCTGGGAGACTAGCGGGAATTCAGATACGCAGTATTTT. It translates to CAWETSGNSDTQYF.

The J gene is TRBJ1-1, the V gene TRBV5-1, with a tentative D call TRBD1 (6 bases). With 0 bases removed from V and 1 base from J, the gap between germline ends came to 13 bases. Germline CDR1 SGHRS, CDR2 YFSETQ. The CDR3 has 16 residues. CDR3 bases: TGCGCCAGCAGCTTGGAGGCAGGGGTGGGGAACACTGAAGCTTTCTTT. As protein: CASSLEAGVGNTEAFF. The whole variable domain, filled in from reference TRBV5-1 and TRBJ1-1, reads KAGVTQTPRYLIKTRGQQVTLSCSPISGHRSVSWYQQTPGQGLQFLFEYFSETQRNKGNFPGRFSGRQFSNSRSEMNVSTLELGDSALYLCASSLEAGVGNTEAFFGQGTRLTVV.

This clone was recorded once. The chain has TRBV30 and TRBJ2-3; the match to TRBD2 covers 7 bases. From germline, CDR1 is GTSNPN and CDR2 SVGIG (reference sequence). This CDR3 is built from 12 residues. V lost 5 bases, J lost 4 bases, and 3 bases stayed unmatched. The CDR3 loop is CAWLAGADTQYF. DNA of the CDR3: TGTGCCTGGTTGGCGGGGGCAGATACGCAGTATTTT.

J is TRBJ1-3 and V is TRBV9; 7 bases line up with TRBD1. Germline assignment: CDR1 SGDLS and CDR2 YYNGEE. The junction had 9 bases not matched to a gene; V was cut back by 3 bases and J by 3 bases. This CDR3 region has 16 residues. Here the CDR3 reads CASSETGTDNGNTIYF. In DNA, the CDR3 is TGTGCCAGCAGCGAGACCGGGACAGACAATGGAAACACCATATATTTT.

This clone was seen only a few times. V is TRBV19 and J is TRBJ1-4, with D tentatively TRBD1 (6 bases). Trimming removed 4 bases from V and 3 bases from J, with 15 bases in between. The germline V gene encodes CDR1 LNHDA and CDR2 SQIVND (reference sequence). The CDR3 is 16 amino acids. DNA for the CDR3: TGTGCCAGTAGTAGCCCCGGGCAGGGGTCTAATGAAAAACTGTTTTTT. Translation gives CASSSPGQGSNEKLFF.

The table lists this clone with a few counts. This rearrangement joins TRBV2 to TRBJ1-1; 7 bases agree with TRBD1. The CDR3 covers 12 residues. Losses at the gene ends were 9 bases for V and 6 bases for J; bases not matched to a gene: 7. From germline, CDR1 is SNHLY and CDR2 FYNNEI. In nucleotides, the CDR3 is TGTGCCAGGAGCTTGACAGGGTCTGAAGCTTTCTTT. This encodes CARSLTGSEAFF.

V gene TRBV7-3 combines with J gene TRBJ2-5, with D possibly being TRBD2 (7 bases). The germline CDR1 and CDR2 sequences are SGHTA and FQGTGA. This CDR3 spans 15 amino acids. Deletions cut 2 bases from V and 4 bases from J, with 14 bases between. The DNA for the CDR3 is TGTGCCAGCAGCTTAGGGGCGGGGGCCCGAGAGACCCAGTACTTC. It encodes CASSLGAGARETQYF.

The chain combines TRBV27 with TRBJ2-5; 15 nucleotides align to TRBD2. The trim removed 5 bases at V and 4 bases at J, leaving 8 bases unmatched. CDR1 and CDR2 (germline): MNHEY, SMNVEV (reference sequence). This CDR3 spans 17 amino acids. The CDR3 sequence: CASSPRTSGRVGETQYF. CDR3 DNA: TGTGCCAGCAGTCCCCGGACTAGCGGGAGGGTTGGAGAGACCCAGTACTTC.

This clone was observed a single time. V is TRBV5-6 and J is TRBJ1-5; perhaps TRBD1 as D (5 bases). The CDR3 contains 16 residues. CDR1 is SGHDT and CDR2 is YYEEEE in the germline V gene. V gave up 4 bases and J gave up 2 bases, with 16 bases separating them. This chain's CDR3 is CASSERQTLGNQPQHF. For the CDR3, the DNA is TGTGCCAGCAGCGAAAGACAGACCCTAGGCAATCAGCCCCAGCATTTT.

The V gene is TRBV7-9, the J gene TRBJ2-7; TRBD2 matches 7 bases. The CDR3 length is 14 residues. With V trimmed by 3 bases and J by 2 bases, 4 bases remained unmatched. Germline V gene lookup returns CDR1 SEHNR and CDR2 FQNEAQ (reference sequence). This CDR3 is CASSFPGGAYEQYF. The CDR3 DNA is TGTGCCAGCAGCTTTCCGGGAGGTGCCTACGAGCAGTACTTC.

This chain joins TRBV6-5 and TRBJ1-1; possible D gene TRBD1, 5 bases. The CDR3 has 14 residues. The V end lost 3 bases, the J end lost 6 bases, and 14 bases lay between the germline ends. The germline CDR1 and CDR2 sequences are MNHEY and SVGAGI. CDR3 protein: CASSYRAGRAEAFF. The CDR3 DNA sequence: TGTGCCAGCAGTTATCGGGCAGGGCGCGCTGAAGCTTTCTTT.

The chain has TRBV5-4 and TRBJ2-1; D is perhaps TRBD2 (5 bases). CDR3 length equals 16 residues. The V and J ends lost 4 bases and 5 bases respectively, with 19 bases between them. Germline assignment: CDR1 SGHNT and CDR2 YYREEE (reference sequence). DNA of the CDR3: TGTGCCAGCAGCCCCTTGGAAAGGTCCGGGAACAATGAGCAGTTCTTC. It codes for CASSPLERSGNNEQFF.

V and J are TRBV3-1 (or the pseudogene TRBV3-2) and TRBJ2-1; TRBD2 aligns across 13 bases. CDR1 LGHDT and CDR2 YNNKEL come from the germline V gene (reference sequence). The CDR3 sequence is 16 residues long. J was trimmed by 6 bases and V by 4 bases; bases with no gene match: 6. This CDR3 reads CASSPGTSGMVNEQFF. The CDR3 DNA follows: TGTGCCAGCAGCCCCGGGACTAGCGGGATGGTCAATGAGCAGTTCTTC.

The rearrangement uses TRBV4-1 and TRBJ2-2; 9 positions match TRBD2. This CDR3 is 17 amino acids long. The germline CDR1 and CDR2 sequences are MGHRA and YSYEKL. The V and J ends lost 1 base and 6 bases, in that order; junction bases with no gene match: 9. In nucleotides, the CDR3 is TGCGCCAGCAGCCAAGTACCCGGGACTAGCTATGCCGGGGAGCTGTTTTTT. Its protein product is CASSQVPGTSYAGELFF.

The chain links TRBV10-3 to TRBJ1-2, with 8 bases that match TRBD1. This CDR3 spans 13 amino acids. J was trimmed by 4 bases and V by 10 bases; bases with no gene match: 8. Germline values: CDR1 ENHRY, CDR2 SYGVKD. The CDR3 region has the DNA TGTGCCACAGACGGACAGGGATTCTATGGCTACACCTTC. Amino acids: CATDGQGFYGYTF.

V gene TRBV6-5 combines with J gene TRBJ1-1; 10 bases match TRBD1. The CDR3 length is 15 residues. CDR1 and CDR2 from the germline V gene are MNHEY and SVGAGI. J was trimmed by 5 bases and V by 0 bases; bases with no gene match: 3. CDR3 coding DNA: TGTGCCAGCAGTTACTCCGGACAGGGGGTAACTGAAGCTTTCTTT. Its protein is CASSYSGQGVTEAFF.

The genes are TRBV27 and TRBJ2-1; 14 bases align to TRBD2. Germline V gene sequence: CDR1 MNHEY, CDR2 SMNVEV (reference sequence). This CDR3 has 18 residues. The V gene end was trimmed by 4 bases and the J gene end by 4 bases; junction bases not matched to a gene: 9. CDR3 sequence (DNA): TGTGCCAGCAGTTCGGGACTAGCGGGAGAACTTCTATACAATGAGCAGTTCTTC. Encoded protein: CASSSGLAGELLYNEQFF.

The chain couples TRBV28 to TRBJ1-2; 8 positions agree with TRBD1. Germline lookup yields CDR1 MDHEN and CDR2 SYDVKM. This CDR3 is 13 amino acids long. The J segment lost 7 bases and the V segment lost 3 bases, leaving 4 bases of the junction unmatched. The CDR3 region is CASSFQGAAGYTF. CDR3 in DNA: TGTGCCAGCAGTTTCCAGGGGGCGGCTGGCTACACCTTC.

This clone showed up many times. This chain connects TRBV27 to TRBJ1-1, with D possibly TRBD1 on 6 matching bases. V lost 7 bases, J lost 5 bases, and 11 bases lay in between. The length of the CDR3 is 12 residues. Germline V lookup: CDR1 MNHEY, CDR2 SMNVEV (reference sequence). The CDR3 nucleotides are TGTGCCAGCATCAAGGGGGGGACTGAAGCTTTCTTT. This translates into CASIKGGTEAFF.

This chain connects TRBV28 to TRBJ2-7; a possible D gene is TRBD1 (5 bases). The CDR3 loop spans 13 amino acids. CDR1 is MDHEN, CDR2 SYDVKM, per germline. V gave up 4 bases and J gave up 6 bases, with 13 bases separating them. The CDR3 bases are TGTGCCAGCAGTTGGGGTGCTACAGGCGAGCAGTACTTC. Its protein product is CASSWGATGEQYF.

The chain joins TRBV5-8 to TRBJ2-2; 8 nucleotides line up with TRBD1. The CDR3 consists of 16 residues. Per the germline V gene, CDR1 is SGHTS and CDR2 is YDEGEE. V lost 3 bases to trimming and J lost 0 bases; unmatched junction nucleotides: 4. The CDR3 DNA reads TGTGCCAGCAGCTCGGGACAGGCTACGAACACCGGGGAGCTGTTTTTT. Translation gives CASSSGQATNTGELFF.

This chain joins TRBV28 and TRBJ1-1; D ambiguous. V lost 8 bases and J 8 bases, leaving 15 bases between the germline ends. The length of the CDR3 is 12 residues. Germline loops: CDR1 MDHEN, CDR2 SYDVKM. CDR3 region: CASYPSGTEAFF. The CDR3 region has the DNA TGTGCCAGCTATCCTTCAGGAACCGAAGCTTTCTTT.

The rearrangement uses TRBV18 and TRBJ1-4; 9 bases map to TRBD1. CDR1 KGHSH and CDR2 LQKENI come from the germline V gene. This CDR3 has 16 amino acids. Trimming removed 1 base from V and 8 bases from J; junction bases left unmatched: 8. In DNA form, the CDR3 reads TGTGCCAGCTCACCACAGATGCGGGACAGGGACGAAAAACTGTTTTTT. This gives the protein CASSPQMRDRDEKLFF. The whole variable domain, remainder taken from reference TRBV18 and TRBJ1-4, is NAGVMQNPRHLVRRRGQEARLRCSPMKGHSHVYWYRQLPEEGLKFMVYLQKENIIDESGMPKERFSAEFPKEGPSILRIQQVVRGDSAAYFCASSPQMRDRDEKLFFGSGTQLSVL.

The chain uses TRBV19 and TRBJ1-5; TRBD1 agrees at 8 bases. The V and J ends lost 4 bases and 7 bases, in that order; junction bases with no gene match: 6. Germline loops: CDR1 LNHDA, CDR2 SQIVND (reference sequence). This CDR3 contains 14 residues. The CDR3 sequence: CASSTQGAQQPQHF. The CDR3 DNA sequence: TGTGCCAGTAGTACTCAGGGGGCACAACAGCCCCAGCATTTT.

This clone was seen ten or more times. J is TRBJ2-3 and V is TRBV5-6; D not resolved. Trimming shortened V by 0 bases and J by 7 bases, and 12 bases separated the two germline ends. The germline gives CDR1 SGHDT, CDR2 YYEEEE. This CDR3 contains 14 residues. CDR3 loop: CASSLGSSGYTQYF. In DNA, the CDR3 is TGTGCCAGCAGCTTGGGGTCGTCAGGTTATACGCAGTATTTT.